The 14 T cell receptor beta chains below come from one sample, sequenced in a study of blood T cells in healthy people across ages. It was with a sample-barcoded 5' primer and a J-beta primer mix that a second PCR of roughly 7 to 12 cycles was run. TCRdb reanalysed the 5' RACE reads using MiXCR and keeps one entry per CDR3 protein. The sample holds about 290,000 distinct CDR3 sequences, 27% seen once. The sample taken for sequencing was blood. The receptors stem from a woman aged 70 to 79 in good health.

In nucleotides, the CDR3 is TGTGCCAGCAGCCAGGGACCCACTGATGGAAACACCATATATTTT. This encodes CASSQGPTDGNTIYF. The chain combines TRBV3-1 with TRBJ1-3, with a weak D call TRBD1 (5 bases). The CDR3 is 15 amino acids. Germline V gene data show CDR1 as LGHDT and CDR2 as YNNKEL (reference sequence). V lost 3 bases and J 3 bases, leaving 12 bases between the germline ends.

The chain links TRBV13 to TRBJ2-5; no definite D call. The J call may be mistaken, given a closer DNA end match to TRBJ2-7. CDR1 is PRHDT, CDR2 FYEKMQ, per germline (reference sequence). CDR3 length: 14 amino acids. The CDR3 DNA reads as TGTGCCAGCTCCCGACCCGACTTCTCCTACGAGCAGTACTTC. It specifies CASSRPDFSYEQYF.

This clonotype was seen a handful of times. The V gene is TRBV20-1, the J gene TRBJ2-7; the D call may be TRBD1 or TRBD2 (5 bases each). V dropped 5 bases and J dropped 2 bases, with 13 bases sitting between them. The germline CDR1 and CDR2 sequences are DFQATT and SNEGSKA (reference sequence). CDR3 length: 13 amino acids. The CDR3 is CSARTGTTYEQYF. The CDR3 nucleotides are TGCAGTGCTCGCACCGGGACCACCTACGAGCAGTACTTC.

This clonotype was detected a few times. This chain uses TRBV28 with TRBJ2-5; TRBD2 is a possible D gene (6 bases). Trimming stripped 5 bases from V and 3 bases from J, with 16 bases between. This CDR3 is 15 amino acids long. Germline loops: CDR1 MDHEN, CDR2 SYDVKM. As DNA, the CDR3 is TGTGCCAGCAGTCTGACTAGGGTAAATAAAGAGACCCAGTACTTC. Its protein product is CASSLTRVNKETQYF.

This clonotype is medium-sized (0.01 to 0.1%) within its sample. The chain links TRBV24-1 to TRBJ2-1, with TRBD1 matching over 9 bases. Trimming took 3 bases from V and 9 from J; bases not matched to a gene: 14. The V gene's germline CDR1 is KGHDR and CDR2 SFDVKD. This CDR3 has 17 amino acids. This chain's CDR3 is CATSDTSPGQGGTEQFF. CDR3 DNA: TGTGCCACCAGTGATACTTCACCGGGACAGGGAGGTACTGAGCAGTTCTTC.

This sequence joins TRBV5-1 and TRBJ1-3; D ambiguous. The germline V gene has CDR1 SGHRS and CDR2 YFSETQ. The CDR3 spans 17 residues. V was cut by 0 bases and J by 0 bases, with 13 bases left in between. The CDR3 region is CASSLGRSWSSGNTIYF. CDR3 in DNA: TGCGCCAGCAGCTTGGGCCGTTCGTGGAGCTCTGGAAACACCATATATTTT. The entire variable domain, with the rest obtained from reference TRBV5-1 and TRBJ1-3, is as follows: KAGVTQTPRYLIKTRGQQVTLSCSPISGHRSVSWYQQTPGQGLQFLFEYFSETQRNKGNFPGRFSGRQFSNSRSEMNVSTLELGDSALYLCASSLGRSWSSGNTIYFGEGSWLTVV.

This chain joins TRBV28 and TRBJ2-6; D gene uncertain. The ends were cut back, 6 bases at V and 0 bases at J, with 6 bases in the middle. Germline values: CDR1 MDHEN, CDR2 SYDVKM. The CDR3 has 14 amino acids. The CDR3 spells CASRVSSGANVLTF. CDR3 nucleotide sequence: TGTGCCAGCAGAGTAAGCTCTGGGGCCAACGTCCTGACTTTC.

The chain carries TRBV12-3 or TRBV12-4 and TRBJ1-1, with 7 bases identical to TRBD1. This CDR3 spans 14 amino acids. Trimming at V came to 6 bases and at J to 2 bases, leaving 6 bases not matched to a gene. The CDR3 DNA sequence: TGTGCCAGCAGCACCGGACAGGCCAACACTGAAGCTTTCTTT. Protein sequence: CASSTGQANTEAFF.

This clonotype was found once. The chain couples TRBV12-3 or TRBV12-4 to TRBJ2-5; D may be TRBD2 (6 bases). Trimming left V 1 base short and J 6 bases short, with 12 bases between. The length of the CDR3 is 14 residues. CDR3 DNA sequence: TGTGCCAGCAGTTTAGGTCCGGGGGAAAAGACCCAGTACTTC. Its translation: CASSLGPGEKTQYF.

With respect to this clonotype: This CDR3 is missing its conserved last phenylalanine or tryptophan, likely due to a read error. The J gene is TRBJ1-6, the V gene TRBV7-2; D gene unclear. The CDR3 is 11 residues long. V lost 4 bases and J 13 bases, leaving 8 bases between the germline ends. Germline CDR1 reads SGHTA; CDR2 reads FQGNSA. The CDR3 loop is CASSSGGPLHL. In DNA, the CDR3 is TGTGCCAGCAGCTCTGGAGGGCCCCTCCACCTT.

The genes are TRBV5-1 and TRBJ2-5; a weak D match, TRBD1 (5 bases). The CDR3 runs to 13 residues. Looked up from germline, CDR1 is SGHRS and CDR2 is YFSETQ. V was pared by 1 base and J by 5 bases, with 9 bases between. CDR3 sequence reads: CASSLTGAETQYF. Written as DNA, the CDR3 is TGCGCCAGCAGCTTGACAGGCGCGGAGACCCAGTACTTC.

This clonotype appeared a few times. This rearrangement joins TRBV7-2 to TRBJ2-1, with TRBD2 identical over 10 bases. V lost 2 bases and J lost 10; bases outside the gene matches: 8. This CDR3 is 15 amino acids long. Germline V gene data show CDR1 as SGHTA and CDR2 as FQGNSA. The CDR3 reads CASSLWSLAGAEQFF. The DNA for the CDR3 is TGTGCCAGCAGCTTATGGTCCCTAGCGGGGGCCGAGCAGTTCTTC. Based on the CDR3 plus reference TRBV7-2 and TRBJ2-1, the full variable domain is GAGVSQSPSNKVTEKGKDVELRCDPISGHTALYWYRQSLGQGLEFLIYFQGNSAPDKSGLPSDRFSAERTGGSVSTLTIQRTQQEDSAVYLCASSLWSLAGAEQFFGPGTRLTVL.

V is TRBV6-1 and J is TRBJ1-2; 7 nucleotides agree with TRBD1. The CDR3 loop spans 14 amino acids. J gave up 7 bases and V 9 bases, and 14 bases lay outside the gene matches. The germline V gene has CDR1 MNHNS and CDR2 SASEGT. The chain's CDR3 is CASSGQSYLAGYTF. CDR3 in DNA: TGTGCCAGTTCGGGACAGTCATACCTCGCTGGCTACACCTTC.

This clonotype was seen ten or more times. The chain carries TRBV28 and TRBJ2-3; the match to TRBD2 covers 7 bases. The germline gives CDR1 MDHEN, CDR2 SYDVKM. This CDR3 has 16 residues. V lost 3 bases and J lost 1; bases outside the gene matches: 7. In nucleotides, the CDR3 is TGTGCCAGCAGTTTTTTTTCTAGCGGAGGCACAGATACGCAGTATTTT. Protein sequence: CASSFFSSGGTDTQYF.